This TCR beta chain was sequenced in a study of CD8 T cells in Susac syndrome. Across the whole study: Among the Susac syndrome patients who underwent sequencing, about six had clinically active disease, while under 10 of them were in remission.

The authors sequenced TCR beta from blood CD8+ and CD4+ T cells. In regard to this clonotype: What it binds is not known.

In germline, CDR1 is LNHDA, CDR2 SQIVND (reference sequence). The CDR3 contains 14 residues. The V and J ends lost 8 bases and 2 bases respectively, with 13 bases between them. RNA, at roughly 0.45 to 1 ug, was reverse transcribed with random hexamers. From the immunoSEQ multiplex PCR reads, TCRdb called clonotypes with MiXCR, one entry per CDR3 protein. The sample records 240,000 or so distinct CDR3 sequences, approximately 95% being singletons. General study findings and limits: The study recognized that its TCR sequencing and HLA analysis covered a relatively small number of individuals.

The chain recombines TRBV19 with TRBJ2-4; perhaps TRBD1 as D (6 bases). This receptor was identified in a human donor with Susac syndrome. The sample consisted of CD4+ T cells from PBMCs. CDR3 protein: CASSPTGPKNIQYF. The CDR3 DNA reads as TGTGCCAGTTCACCCACAGGGCCCAAAAACATTCAGTACTTC.